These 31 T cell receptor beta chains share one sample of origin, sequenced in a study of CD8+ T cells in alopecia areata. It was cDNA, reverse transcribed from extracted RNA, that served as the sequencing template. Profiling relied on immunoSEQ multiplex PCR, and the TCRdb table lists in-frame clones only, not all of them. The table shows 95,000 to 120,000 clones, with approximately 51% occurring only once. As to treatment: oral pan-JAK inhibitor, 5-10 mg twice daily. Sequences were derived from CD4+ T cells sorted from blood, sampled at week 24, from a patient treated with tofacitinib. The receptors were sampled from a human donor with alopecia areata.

The CDR3 region is CASSLAGTEQETQYF. Written as DNA, the CDR3 is TGCGCCAGCAGCTTGGCCGGGACAGAACAAGAGACCCAGTACTTC. J is TRBJ2-5 and V is TRBV5-1, with TRBD1 matching over 7 bases. The CDR3 length is 15 residues. CDR1 is SGHRS and CDR2 is YFSETQ in the germline V gene. With V trimmed by 0 bases and J by 2 bases, 4 bases remained unmatched.

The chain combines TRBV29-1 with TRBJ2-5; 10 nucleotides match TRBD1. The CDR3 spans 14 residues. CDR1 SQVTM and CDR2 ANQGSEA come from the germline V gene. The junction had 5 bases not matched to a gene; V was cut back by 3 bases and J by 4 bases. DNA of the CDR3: TGCAGCGTTGACGACAGGGGGCGCGGAGAGACCCAGTACTTC. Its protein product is CSVDDRGRGETQYF.

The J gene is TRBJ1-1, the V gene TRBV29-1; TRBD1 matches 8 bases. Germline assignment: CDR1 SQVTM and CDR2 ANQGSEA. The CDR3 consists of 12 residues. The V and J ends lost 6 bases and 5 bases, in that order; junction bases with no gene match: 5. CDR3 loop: CSVDRGGTEAFF. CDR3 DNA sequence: TGCAGCGTAGACAGGGGTGGAACTGAAGCTTTCTTT.

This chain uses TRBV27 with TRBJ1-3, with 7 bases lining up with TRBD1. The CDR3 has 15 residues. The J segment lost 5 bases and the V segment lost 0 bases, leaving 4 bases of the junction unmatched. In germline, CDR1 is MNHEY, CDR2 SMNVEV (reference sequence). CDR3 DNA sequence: TGTGCCAGCAGTTTATCCAACAGGGGTCGAAACACCATATATTTT. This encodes CASSLSNRGRNTIYF.

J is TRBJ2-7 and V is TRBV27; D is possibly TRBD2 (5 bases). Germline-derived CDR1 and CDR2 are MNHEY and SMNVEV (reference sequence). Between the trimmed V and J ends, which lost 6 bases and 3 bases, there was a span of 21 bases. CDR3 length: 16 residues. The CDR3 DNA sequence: TGTGCCAGCAGACGATCTAGCCTGAGCTACGTCTACGAGCAGTACTTC. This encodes CASRRSSLSYVYEQYF.

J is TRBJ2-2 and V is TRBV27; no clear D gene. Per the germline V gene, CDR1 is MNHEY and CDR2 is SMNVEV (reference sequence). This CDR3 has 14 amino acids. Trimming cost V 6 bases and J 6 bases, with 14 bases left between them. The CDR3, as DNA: TGTGCCAGCAGCCTCGCTCGGGCGTCCGGGGAGCTGTTTTTT. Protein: CASSLARASGELFF.

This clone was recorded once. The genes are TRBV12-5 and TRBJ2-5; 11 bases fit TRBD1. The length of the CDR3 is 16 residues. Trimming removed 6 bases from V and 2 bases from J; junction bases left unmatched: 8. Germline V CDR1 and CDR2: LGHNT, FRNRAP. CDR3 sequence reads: CASGPGTGGRQETQYF. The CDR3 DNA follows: TGTGCTAGTGGCCCCGGGACAGGGGGAAGGCAAGAGACCCAGTACTTC.

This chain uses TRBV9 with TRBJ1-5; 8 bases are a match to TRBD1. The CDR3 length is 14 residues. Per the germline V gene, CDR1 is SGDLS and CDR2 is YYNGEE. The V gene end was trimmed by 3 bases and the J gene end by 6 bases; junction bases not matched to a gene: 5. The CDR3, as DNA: TGTGCCAGCAGCGGCCAGGGGGCGGGTCAGCCCCAGCATTTT. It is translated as CASSGQGAGQPQHF. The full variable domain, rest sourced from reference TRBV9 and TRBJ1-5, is DSGVTQTPKHLITATGQRVTLRCSPRSGDLSVYWYQQSLDQGLQFLIQYYNGEERAKGNILERFSAQQFPDLHSELNLSSLELGDSALYFCASSGQGAGQPQHFGDGTRLSIL.

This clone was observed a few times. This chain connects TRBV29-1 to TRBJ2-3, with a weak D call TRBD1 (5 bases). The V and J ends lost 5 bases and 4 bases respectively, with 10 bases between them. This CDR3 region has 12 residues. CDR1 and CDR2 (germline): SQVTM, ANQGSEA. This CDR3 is CSVPGHSDTQYF. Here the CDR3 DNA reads TGCAGCGTTCCCGGACACTCAGATACGCAGTATTTT.

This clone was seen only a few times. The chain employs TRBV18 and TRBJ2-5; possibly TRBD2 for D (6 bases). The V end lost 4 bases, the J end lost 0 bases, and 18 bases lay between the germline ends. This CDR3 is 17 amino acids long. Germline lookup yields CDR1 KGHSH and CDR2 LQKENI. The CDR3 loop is CASSLWPRGTDQETQYF. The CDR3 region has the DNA TGTGCCAGCTCACTTTGGCCGCGGGGCACCGACCAAGAGACCCAGTACTTC.

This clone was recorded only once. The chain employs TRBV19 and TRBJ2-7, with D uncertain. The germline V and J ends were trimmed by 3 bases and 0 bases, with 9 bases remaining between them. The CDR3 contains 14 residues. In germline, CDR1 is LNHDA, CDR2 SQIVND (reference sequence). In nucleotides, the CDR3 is TGTGCCAGTAGTATTTCCCGAAACTCCTACGAGCAGTACTTC. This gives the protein CASSISRNSYEQYF.

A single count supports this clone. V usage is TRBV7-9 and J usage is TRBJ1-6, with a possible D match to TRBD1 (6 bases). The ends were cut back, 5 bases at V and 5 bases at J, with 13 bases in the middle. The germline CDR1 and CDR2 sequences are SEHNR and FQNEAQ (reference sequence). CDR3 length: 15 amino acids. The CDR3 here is CASSAGGSDNSPLHF. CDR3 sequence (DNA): TGTGCCAGCAGCGCGGGGGGCAGTGATAATTCACCCCTCCACTTT.

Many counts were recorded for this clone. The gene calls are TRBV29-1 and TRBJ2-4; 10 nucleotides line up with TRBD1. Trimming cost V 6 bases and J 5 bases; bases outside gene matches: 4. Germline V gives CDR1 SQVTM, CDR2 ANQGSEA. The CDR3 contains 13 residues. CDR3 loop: CSVAGTGENIQYF. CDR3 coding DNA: TGCAGCGTCGCCGGGACAGGGGAAAACATTCAGTACTTC.

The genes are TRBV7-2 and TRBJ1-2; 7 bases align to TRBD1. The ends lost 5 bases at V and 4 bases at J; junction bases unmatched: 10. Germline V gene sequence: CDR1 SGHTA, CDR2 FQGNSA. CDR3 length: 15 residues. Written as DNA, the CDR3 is TGTGCCAGCAGCCTCTCCCGACAGGGACCCTATGGCTACACCTTC. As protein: CASSLSRQGPYGYTF.

CDR3 coding DNA: TGTGCCTGGAGCTCGACGGTGGGCAATTCACCCCTCCACTTT. This gives the protein CAWSSTVGNSPLHF. The chain combines TRBV30 with TRBJ1-6; no firm D call. V lost 3 bases to trimming and J lost 7 bases, with 13 bases between them. CDR3 size: 14 residues. Germline V gene data show CDR1 as GTSNPN and CDR2 as SVGIG (reference sequence). Using reference TRBV30 and TRBJ1-6 for the parts outside the CDR3, the full variable domain is SQTIHQWPATLVQPVGSPLSLECTVEGTSNPNLYWYRQAAGRGLQLLFYSVGIGQISSEVPQNLSASRPQDRQFILSSKKLLLSDSGFYLCAWSSTVGNSPLHFGNGTRLTVT.

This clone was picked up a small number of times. Written as DNA, the CDR3 is TGCAGCGTTGAAGACCCGGGGACCCAGTACTTC. Protein: CSVEDPGTQYF. V and J are TRBV29-1 and TRBJ2-5; D not resolved. The CDR3 is 11 amino acids. The ends were cut back, 0 bases at V and 7 bases at J, with 6 bases in the middle. CDR1 is SQVTM, CDR2 ANQGSEA, per germline.

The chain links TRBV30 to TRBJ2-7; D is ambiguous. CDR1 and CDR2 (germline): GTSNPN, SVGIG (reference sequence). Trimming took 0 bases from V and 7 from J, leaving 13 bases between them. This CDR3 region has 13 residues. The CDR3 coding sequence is TGTGCCTGGAGTGTACCTCCGAGGTGGGAGCAGTACTTC. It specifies CAWSVPPRWEQYF.

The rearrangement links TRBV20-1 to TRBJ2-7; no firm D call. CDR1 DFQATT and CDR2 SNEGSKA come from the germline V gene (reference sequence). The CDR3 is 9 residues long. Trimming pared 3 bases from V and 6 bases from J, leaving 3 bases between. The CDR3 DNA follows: TGCAGTGCTAGCTCCGAGCAGTACTTC. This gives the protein CSASSEQYF.

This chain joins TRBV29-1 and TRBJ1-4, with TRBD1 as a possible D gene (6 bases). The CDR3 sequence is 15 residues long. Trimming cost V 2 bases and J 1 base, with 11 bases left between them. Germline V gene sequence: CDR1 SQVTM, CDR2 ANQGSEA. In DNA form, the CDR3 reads TGCAGCGTTGAATCCCGCAGGGGAACTAATGAAAAACTGTTTTTT. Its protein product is CSVESRRGTNEKLFF.

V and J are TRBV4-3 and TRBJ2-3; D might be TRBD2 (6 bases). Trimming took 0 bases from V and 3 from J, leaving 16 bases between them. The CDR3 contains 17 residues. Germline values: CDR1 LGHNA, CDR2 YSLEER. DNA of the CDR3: TGCGCCAGCAGCCAAGATACGGTCCTAGCGTCGACAGATACGCAGTATTTT. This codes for CASSQDTVLASTDTQYF.

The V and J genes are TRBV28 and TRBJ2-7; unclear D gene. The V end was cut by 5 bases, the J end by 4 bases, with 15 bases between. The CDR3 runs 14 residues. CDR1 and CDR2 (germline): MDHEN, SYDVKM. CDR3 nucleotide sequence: TGTGCCAGCAGTCCCCCCGAAGGGAATTACGAGCAGTACTTC. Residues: CASSPPEGNYEQYF.

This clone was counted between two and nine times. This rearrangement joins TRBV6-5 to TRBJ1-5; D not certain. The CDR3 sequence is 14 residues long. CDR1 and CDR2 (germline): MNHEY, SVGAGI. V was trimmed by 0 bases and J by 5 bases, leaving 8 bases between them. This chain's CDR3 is CASSYSYMDQPQHF. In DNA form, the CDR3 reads TGTGCCAGCAGTTACTCGTATATGGATCAGCCCCAGCATTTT.

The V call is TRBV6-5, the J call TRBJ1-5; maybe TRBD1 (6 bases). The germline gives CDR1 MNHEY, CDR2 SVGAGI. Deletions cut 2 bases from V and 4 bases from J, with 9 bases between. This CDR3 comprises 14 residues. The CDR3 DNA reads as TGTGCCAGCAGTTACCGAGGGGGGAATCAGCCCCAGCATTTT. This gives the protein CASSYRGGNQPQHF.

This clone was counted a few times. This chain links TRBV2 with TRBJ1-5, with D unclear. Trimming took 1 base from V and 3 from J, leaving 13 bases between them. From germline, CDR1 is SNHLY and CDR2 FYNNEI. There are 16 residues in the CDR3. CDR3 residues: CASSEGPGRVNQPQHF. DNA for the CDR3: TGTGCCAGCAGTGAAGGGCCGGGAAGGGTCAATCAGCCCCAGCATTTT.

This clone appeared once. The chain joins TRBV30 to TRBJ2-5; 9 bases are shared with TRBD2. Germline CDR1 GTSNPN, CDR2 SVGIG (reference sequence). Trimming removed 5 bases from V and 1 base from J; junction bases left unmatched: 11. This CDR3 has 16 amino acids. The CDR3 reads CAWERTGTSFQETQYF. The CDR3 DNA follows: TGTGCCTGGGAAAGAACCGGGACTAGCTTCCAAGAGACCCAGTACTTC.

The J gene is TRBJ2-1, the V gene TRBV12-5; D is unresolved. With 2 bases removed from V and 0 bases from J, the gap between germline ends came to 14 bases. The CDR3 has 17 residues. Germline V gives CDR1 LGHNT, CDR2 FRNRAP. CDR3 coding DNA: TGTGCTAGTGGTTTGACCTTACAACCGAGCTCCTACAATGAGCAGTTCTTC. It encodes CASGLTLQPSSYNEQFF.

CDR3 coding DNA: TGTGCCAGCAGCTTGTCCGGACAGGAGGAGACCCAGTACTTC. As protein: CASSLSGQEETQYF. This chain links TRBV5-4 with TRBJ2-5, with 7 nucleotides matching TRBD1. Germline-derived CDR1 and CDR2 are SGHNT and YYREEE (reference sequence). This CDR3 has 14 amino acids. The ends lost 1 base at V and 5 bases at J; junction bases unmatched: 5.

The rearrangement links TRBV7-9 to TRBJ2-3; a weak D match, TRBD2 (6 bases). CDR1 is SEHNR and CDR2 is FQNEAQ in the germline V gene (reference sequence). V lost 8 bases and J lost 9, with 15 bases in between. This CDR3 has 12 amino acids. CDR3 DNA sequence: TGTGCCAGCGAACCCATTCGGGGGACGCAGTATTTT. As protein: CASEPIRGTQYF. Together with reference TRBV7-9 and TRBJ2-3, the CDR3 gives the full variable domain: DTGVSQNPRHKITKRGQNVTFRCDPISEHNRLYWYRQTLGQGPEFLTYFQNEAQLEKSRLLSDRFSAERPKGSFSTLEIQRTEQGDSAMYLCASEPIRGTQYFGPGTRLTVL.

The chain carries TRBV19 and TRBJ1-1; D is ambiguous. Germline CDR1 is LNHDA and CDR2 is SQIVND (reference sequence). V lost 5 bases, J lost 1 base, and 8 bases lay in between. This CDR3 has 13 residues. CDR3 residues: CASSRRGNTEAFF. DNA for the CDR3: TGTGCCAGTAGTCGTCGAGGGAACACTGAAGCTTTCTTT.

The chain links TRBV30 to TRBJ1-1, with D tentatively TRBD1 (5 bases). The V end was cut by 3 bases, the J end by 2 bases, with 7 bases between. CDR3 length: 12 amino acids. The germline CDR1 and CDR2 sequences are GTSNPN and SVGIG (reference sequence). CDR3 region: CAWSRANTEAFF. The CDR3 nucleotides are TGTGCCTGGAGCAGGGCCAACACTGAAGCTTTCTTT.

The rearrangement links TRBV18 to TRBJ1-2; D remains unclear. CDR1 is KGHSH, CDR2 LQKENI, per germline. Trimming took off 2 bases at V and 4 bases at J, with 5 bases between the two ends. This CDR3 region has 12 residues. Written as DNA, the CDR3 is TGTGCCAGCTCACCAGATGGCTATGGCTACACCTTC. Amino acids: CASSPDGYGYTF.